Presented here are 30 T cell receptor beta chains from one specimen sequenced in a study of T cell responses to AZD1222 COVID-19 vaccine. Only in-frame clones appear in the TCRdb table, and some are missing; sequencing was by immunoSEQ multiplex PCR. The sample gives approximately 100,000 clones, around 90% of which show up once; 16% is in the top ten. The source material was peripheral blood, sampled on day 0 of AZD1222 vaccination. All receptors come from an adult in good health.

The chain joins TRBV7-8 to TRBJ2-7; TRBD1 matches at 8 bases. This CDR3 region has 17 residues. V lost 1 base to trimming and J lost 1 base; unmatched junction nucleotides: 9. Looked up from germline, CDR1 is SGHVS and CDR2 is FQNEAQ. Here the CDR3 reads CASSLGNQGASSYEQYF. The CDR3 DNA reads as TGTGCCAGCAGCTTAGGGAATCAGGGGGCGAGTTCCTACGAGCAGTACTTC. The full variable domain, rest sourced from reference TRBV7-8 and TRBJ2-7, is GAGVSQSPRYKVAKRGQDVALRCDPISGHVSLFWYQQALGQGPEFLTYFQNEAQLDKSGLPSDRFFAERPEGSVSTLKIQRTQQEDSAVYLCASSLGNQGASSYEQYFGPGTRLTVT.

As DNA, the CDR3 is TGCAGCGTTGAGGGGGGGGGCTACGAGCAGTACTTC. Amino acids: CSVEGGGYEQYF. V and J are TRBV29-1 and TRBJ2-7; 7 bases fit TRBD2. V trimming: 3 bases; J trimming: 3 bases; junction bases outside the gene matches: 2. The germline CDR1 and CDR2 sequences are SQVTM and ANQGSEA. The CDR3 is 12 residues long.

This clone was picked up a small number of times. Written as DNA, the CDR3 is TGCGCCAGCAGCTACTACGGCGCGTCCTACGAGCAGTACTTC. Its protein product is CASSYYGASYEQYF. The chain joins TRBV5-1 to TRBJ2-7; D unclear. Deletions cut 3 bases from V and 1 base from J, with 11 bases between. CDR1 is SGHRS, CDR2 YFSETQ, per germline. There are 14 residues in the CDR3.

This clone has just one count. J is TRBJ1-5 and V is TRBV6-6, with D possibly being TRBD1 (5 bases). Germline V gene data show CDR1 as MNHNY and CDR2 as SVGAGI (reference sequence). This CDR3 has 14 amino acids. V was shortened by 6 bases and J by 5 bases, with 14 bases between the two germline ends. The CDR3 region is CASSPGEPYQPQHF. CDR3 DNA: TGTGCCAGCAGCCCGGGGGAGCCCTATCAGCCCCAGCATTTT.

The chain uses TRBV7-9 and TRBJ2-1, with 9 bases identical to TRBD2. This CDR3 has 15 amino acids. Germline CDR1 is SEHNR and CDR2 is FQNEAQ (reference sequence). The V segment lost 5 bases and the J segment 4 bases; nucleotides outside the gene matches: 6. The CDR3 sequence: CASSRKREAYNEQFF. CDR3 in DNA: TGTGCCAGCAGCCGGAAGCGGGAGGCTTACAATGAGCAGTTCTTC.

This chain uses TRBV7-9 with TRBJ1-4; D is unclear. The CDR3 has 14 amino acids. CDR1 is SEHNR and CDR2 is FQNEAQ in the germline V gene (reference sequence). Between the trimmed V and J ends, which lost 6 bases and 4 bases, there was a span of 12 bases. In nucleotides, the CDR3 is TGTGCCAGCAGGTCATTAGGGAATAATGAAAAACTGTTTTTT. This translates into CASRSLGNNEKLFF.

This chain joins TRBV5-1 and TRBJ2-5; D ambiguous. Trimming removed 1 base from V and 2 bases from J, with 12 bases in between. In germline, CDR1 is SGHRS, CDR2 YFSETQ. CDR3 size: 15 residues. This CDR3 is CASSLYPGMQETQYF. The CDR3 nucleotides read TGCGCCAGCAGCTTGTATCCCGGAATGCAAGAGACCCAGTACTTC. The variable domain in full, completed from reference TRBV5-1 and TRBJ2-5, reads KAGVTQTPRYLIKTRGQQVTLSCSPISGHRSVSWYQQTPGQGLQFLFEYFSETQRNKGNFPGRFSGRQFSNSRSEMNVSTLELGDSALYLCASSLYPGMQETQYFGPGTRLLVL.

The chain carries TRBV6-5 and TRBJ2-2; D is ambiguous. This CDR3 region has 14 residues. Trimming removed 8 bases from V and 2 bases from J, with 12 bases in between. Germline V CDR1 and CDR2: MNHEY, SVGAGI. The CDR3 nucleotides are TGTGCCAGCTCCTGGCGTAGCAACACCGGGGAGCTGTTTTTT. This translates into CASSWRSNTGELFF.

The CDR3 loop is CASSFRTGEYEQYF. Here the CDR3 DNA reads TGTGCCAGCAGCTTTCGGACAGGCGAGTACGAGCAGTACTTC. The V call is TRBV3-1 (or the pseudogene TRBV3-2), the J call TRBJ2-7, with 7 bases lining up with TRBD1. Germline V gives CDR1 LGHDT, CDR2 YNNKEL (reference sequence). The CDR3 consists of 14 residues. The trim removed 5 bases at V and 4 bases at J, leaving 8 bases unmatched.

V is TRBV5-1 and J is TRBJ1-4; D not resolved. The CDR3 has 15 residues. Trimming stripped 0 bases from V and 8 bases from J, with 14 bases between. Germline V gene data show CDR1 as SGHRS and CDR2 as YFSETQ. CDR3 coding DNA: TGCGCCAGCAGCTTGGAGATACCTGTAAGAGAAAAACTGTTTTTT. Translated, it gives CASSLEIPVREKLFF.

The CDR3 loop is CASTLDWRPDTQYF. In DNA form, the CDR3 reads TGTGCCAGCACCCTCGACTGGCGCCCCGATACGCAGTATTTT. V is TRBV11-3 and J is TRBJ2-3; D is unclear. V lost 7 bases to trimming and J lost 6 bases, with 17 bases between them. Per germline, CDR1 SGHNT and CDR2 YENEEA. CDR3 length: 14 amino acids.

The V gene is TRBV6-5, the J gene TRBJ2-6, with 7 positions matching TRBD1. V lost 6 bases to trimming and J lost 2 bases; unmatched junction nucleotides: 4. The CDR3 consists of 15 residues. The germline CDR1 and CDR2 sequences are MNHEY and SVGAGI. In DNA form, the CDR3 reads TGTGCCAGCAGACCACAGGGGCCTGGGGCCAACGTCCTGACTTTC. Protein sequence: CASRPQGPGANVLTF.

The chain couples TRBV5-1 to TRBJ2-7, with D possibly TRBD2 on 5 matching bases. V was clipped by 2 bases and J by 6 bases, with 15 bases between them. From germline, CDR1 is SGHRS and CDR2 YFSETQ. The CDR3 contains 14 residues. CDR3 in DNA: TGCGCCAGCAGCTTCGGGCAAAACGAGGGCGAGCAGTACTTC. It yields the protein CASSFGQNEGEQYF. The complete variable domain, with remaining parts taken from reference TRBV5-1 and TRBJ2-7, reads KAGVTQTPRYLIKTRGQQVTLSCSPISGHRSVSWYQQTPGQGLQFLFEYFSETQRNKGNFPGRFSGRQFSNSRSEMNVSTLELGDSALYLCASSFGQNEGEQYFGPGTRLTVT.

The chain carries TRBV12-5 and TRBJ2-5, with unresolved D. Trimming left V 0 bases short and J 5 bases short, with 7 bases between. This CDR3 is built from 13 residues. Germline V CDR1 and CDR2: LGHNT, FRNRAP. The CDR3 reads CASGLVLGETQYF. CDR3 in DNA: TGTGCTAGTGGTTTGGTTCTCGGGGAGACCCAGTACTTC.

V is TRBV4-1 and J is TRBJ2-7, with D possibly TRBD1 on 6 matching bases. Trimming took 4 bases from V and 5 from J, leaving 9 bases between them. This CDR3 region has 12 residues. CDR1 is MGHRA, CDR2 YSYEKL, per germline. The CDR3 nucleotides read TGCGCCAGCAGCCCAAAGGGGGACGAGCAGTACTTC. Translating gives CASSPKGDEQYF.

This rearrangement joins TRBV29-1 to TRBJ1-2; TRBD1 aligns across 10 bases. The V gene's germline CDR1 is SQVTM and CDR2 ANQGSEA. The CDR3 is 13 amino acids. Unmatched junction bases numbered 3, after V lost 1 base and J lost 7 bases. The DNA for the CDR3 is TGCAGCGTTGAAGGGGACAGGGGTATTGGCTACACCTTC. Translated, it gives CSVEGDRGIGYTF. The full variable domain, its missing parts supplied by reference TRBV29-1 and TRBJ1-2, is SAVISQKPSRDICQRGTSLTIQCQVDSQVTMMFWYRQQPGQSLTLIATANQGSEATYESGFVIDKFPISRPNLTFSTLTVSNMSPEDSSIYLCSVEGDRGIGYTFGSGTRLTVV.

The chain uses TRBV5-1 and TRBJ2-7, with 8 bases identical to TRBD1. V lost 4 bases and J lost 8; bases outside the gene matches: 2. Germline CDR1 and CDR2: SGHRS and YFSETQ. CDR3 size: 11 residues. This CDR3 reads CASSRTGQQYF. CDR3 nucleotides: TGCGCCAGCAGCCGGACAGGGCAGCAGTACTTC.

The chain is built from TRBV5-1 and TRBJ1-1, with 8 bases matching TRBD1. V shed 2 bases, J shed 5 bases, and the junction held 5 bases outside the gene matches. Germline CDR1 is SGHRS and CDR2 is YFSETQ. The CDR3 has 14 residues. This CDR3 is CASSFRTGRTEAFF. Here the CDR3 DNA reads TGCGCCAGCAGCTTCCGGACAGGGCGGACTGAAGCTTTCTTT.

The chain is built from TRBV6-5 and TRBJ2-5; tentative D call: TRBD1 (5 bases). The CDR3 has 14 amino acids. Trimming left V 9 bases short and J 1 base short, with 15 bases between. Germline CDR1 MNHEY, CDR2 SVGAGI. The CDR3 here is CASSTGITQETQYF. CDR3 nucleotide sequence: TGTGCCAGTAGCACAGGTATCACCCAAGAGACCCAGTACTTC.

This chain uses TRBV7-8 with TRBJ2-2; TRBD1 agrees at 8 bases. The CDR3 extends over 16 amino acids. V trimming: 6 bases; J trimming: 4 bases; junction bases outside the gene matches: 10. Germline CDR1 reads SGHVS; CDR2 reads FQNEAQ. CDR3 sequence: CASSFLQGAITGELFF. CDR3 nucleotide sequence: TGTGCCAGCAGTTTCCTGCAGGGGGCGATCACCGGGGAGCTGTTTTTT.

J is TRBJ2-7 and V is TRBV20-1, with D maybe TRBD1 (6 bases). Germline values: CDR1 DFQATT, CDR2 SNEGSKA (reference sequence). This CDR3 spans 13 amino acids. V was clipped by 3 bases and J by 2 bases, with 11 bases between them. CDR3 sequence: CSASARGPYEQYF. CDR3 DNA: TGCAGTGCTAGTGCCAGGGGTCCCTACGAGCAGTACTTC.

This chain joins TRBV4-2 and TRBJ1-1; a weak D match, TRBD1 (6 bases). From germline, CDR1 is LGHNA and CDR2 YNFKEQ. V was pared by 3 bases and J by 0 bases, with 14 bases between. This CDR3 comprises 16 residues. CDR3 DNA sequence: TGTGCCAGCAGCCAGGGGGGCGGTTACATGAACACTGAAGCTTTCTTT. Translation: CASSQGGGYMNTEAFF.

V usage is TRBV7-7 and J usage is TRBJ2-2, with no clear D. CDR1 is SSHAT and CDR2 is FNYEAQ in the germline V gene (reference sequence). This CDR3 comprises 14 residues. The ends were cut back, 4 bases at V and 3 bases at J, with 9 bases in the middle. CDR3 nucleotide sequence: TGTGCCAGCAGCTACCGACGGGACACCGGGGAGCTGTTTTTT. It translates to CASSYRRDTGELFF.

V gene TRBV5-1 combines with J gene TRBJ1-5; 7 bases match TRBD1. V dropped 4 bases and J dropped 4; count of bases not matched to a gene: 5. The CDR3 consists of 14 residues. Germline CDR1 SGHRS, CDR2 YFSETQ. CDR3 DNA sequence: TGCGCCAGCAGCCCGGGACAGCCAAATCAGCCCCAGCATTTT. Its protein product is CASSPGQPNQPQHF.

This clone was observed a single time. The V and J genes are TRBV6-1 and TRBJ2-1; 13 positions match TRBD2. V was pared by 4 bases and J by 4 bases, with 4 bases of the junction left unmatched. The CDR3 consists of 16 residues. Germline CDR1 is MNHNS and CDR2 is SASEGT. CDR3 amino acids: CASSGTSGSPYNEQFF. The CDR3, as DNA: TGTGCCAGCAGTGGGACTAGCGGGAGCCCTTACAATGAGCAGTTCTTC.

This sequence joins TRBV7-6 and TRBJ2-3, with a tentative D call TRBD1 (6 bases). Per germline, CDR1 SGHVS and CDR2 FNYEAQ. Deletions cut 2 bases from V and 2 bases from J, with 8 bases between. This CDR3 has 14 amino acids. This chain's CDR3 is CASSLKGVTDTQYF. CDR3 bases: TGTGCCAGCAGCTTAAAGGGGGTCACAGATACGCAGTATTTT.

The V and J genes are TRBV27 and TRBJ1-2, with TRBD1 matching over 7 bases. The CDR3 runs 13 residues. Germline assignment: CDR1 MNHEY and CDR2 SMNVEV (reference sequence). With V trimmed by 3 bases and J by 7 bases, 5 bases remained unmatched. The CDR3, as DNA: TGTGCCAGCAGTTTTCGACAGGGCTTTGGCTACACCTTC. Translating it yields CASSFRQGFGYTF.

The chain links TRBV11-1 to TRBJ2-1, with TRBD1 matching 10 bases. From germline, CDR1 is SGHAT and CDR2 FQDESV (reference sequence). Trimming at V came to 5 bases and at J to 4 bases, leaving 8 bases not matched to a gene. CDR3 length equals 16 residues. CDR3 bases: TGTGCCAGCAGCGAAGGGGGGACAGGGGATTACAATGAGCAGTTCTTC. Translating gives CASSEGGTGDYNEQFF.

V and J are TRBV3-1 (or the pseudogene TRBV3-2) and TRBJ2-7; tentatively, D is TRBD1 (5 bases). The ends were cut back, 1 base at V and 0 bases at J, with 10 bases in the middle. Per germline, CDR1 LGHDT and CDR2 YNNKEL (reference sequence). The CDR3 extends over 15 amino acids. The CDR3 protein is CASSQGQIGSYEQYF. Here the CDR3 DNA reads TGTGCCAGCAGCCAAGGACAGATAGGCTCCTACGAGCAGTACTTC.

V and J are TRBV6-6 and TRBJ1-1; D unclear. This CDR3 is built from 13 residues. Germline V gene data show CDR1 as MNHNY and CDR2 as SVGAGI (reference sequence). V was shortened by 2 bases and J by 7 bases, with 11 bases between the two germline ends. This CDR3 reads CASSYPGPREAFF. CDR3 DNA: TGTGCCAGCAGTTACCCTGGTCCTCGTGAAGCTTTCTTT.